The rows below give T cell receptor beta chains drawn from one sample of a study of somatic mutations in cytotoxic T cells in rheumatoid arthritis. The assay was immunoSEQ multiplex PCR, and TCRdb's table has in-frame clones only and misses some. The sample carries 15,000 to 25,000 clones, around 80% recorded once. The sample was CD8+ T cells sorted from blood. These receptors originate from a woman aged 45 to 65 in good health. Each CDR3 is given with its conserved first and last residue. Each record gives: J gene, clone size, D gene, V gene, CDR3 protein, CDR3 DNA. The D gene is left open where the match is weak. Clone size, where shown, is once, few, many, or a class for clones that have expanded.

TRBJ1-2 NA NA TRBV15 CATSVGRKGHGYTF TGTGCCACCAGCGTGGGACGGAAAGGTCATGGCTACACCTTC
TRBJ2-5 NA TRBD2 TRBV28 CASSTTGREEGETQYF TGTGCCAGCAGTACCACCGGACGGGAGGAAGGGGAGACCCAGTACTTC
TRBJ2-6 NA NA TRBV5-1 CASSLHSGANVLTF TGCGCCAGCAGCCTACACTCTGGGGCCAACGTCCTGACTTTC
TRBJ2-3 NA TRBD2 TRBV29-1 CSVPGLAVRSDTQYF TGCAGCGTCCCGGGACTAGCTGTAAGATCCGATACGCAGTATTTT
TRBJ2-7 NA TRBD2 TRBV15 CATSKGIGEGEDEQYF TGTGCCACCAGCAAAGGGATTGGGGAGGGCGAAGACGAGCAGTACTTC
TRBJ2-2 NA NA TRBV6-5 CASSYKGAGELFF TGTGCCAGCAGTTACAAGGGGGCCGGGGAGCTGTTTTTT
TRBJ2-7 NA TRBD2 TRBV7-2 CASSLNGGEQAYEQYF TGTGCCAGCAGCTTAAATGGGGGGGAACAGGCCTACGAGCAGTACTTC
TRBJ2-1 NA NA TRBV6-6 CASSEQVNNEQFF TGTGCCAGCAGTGAGCAGGTTAACAATGAGCAGTTCTTC
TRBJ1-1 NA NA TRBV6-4 CASSDPEGTEAFF TGTGCCAGCAGTGATCCGGAGGGGACTGAAGCTTTCTTT
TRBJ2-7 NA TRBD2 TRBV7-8 CASSATSGFSYEQYF TGTGCCAGCAGCGCGACTAGCGGGTTTTCCTACGAGCAGTACTTC
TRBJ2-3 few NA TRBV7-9 CASSTSQGDTQYF TGTGCCAGCAGCACGTCACAGGGAGATACGCAGTATTTT
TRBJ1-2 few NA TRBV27 CASSSSGGAYGYTF TGTGCCAGCAGCTCTTCGGGGGGCGCATATGGCTACACCTTC
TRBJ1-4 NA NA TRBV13 CASSFWTATNEKLFF TGTGCCAGCAGCTTCTGGACGGCAACTAATGAAAAACTGTTTTTT
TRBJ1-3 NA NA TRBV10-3 CAAATGNTIYF TGTGCCGCCGCCACTGGAAACACCATATATTTT
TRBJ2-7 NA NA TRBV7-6 CASSFSGLVGDEQYF TGTGCCAGCAGCTTTTCGGGGCTCGTCGGGGACGAGCAGTACTTC
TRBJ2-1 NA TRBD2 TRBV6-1 CASSGPSGRVYNEQFF TGTGCCAGCAGTGGTCCTAGCGGGAGGGTCTACAATGAGCAGTTCTTC
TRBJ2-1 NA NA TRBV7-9 CASSSPPIGGPVYNEQFF TGTGCCAGCAGCTCTCCGCCAATCGGGGGACCCGTGTACAATGAGCAGTTCTTC
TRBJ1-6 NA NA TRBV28 CASRTDSGNSPLHF TGTGCCAGCAGAACCGACAGTGGGAATTCACCCCTCCACTTT
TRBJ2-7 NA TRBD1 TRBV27 CASSLYGGTGGSEQYF TGTGCCAGCAGTTTATACGGGGGGACAGGGGGCTCCGAGCAGTACTTC
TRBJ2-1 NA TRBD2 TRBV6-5 CASSYALADNEQFF TGTGCCAGCAGTTATGCTCTAGCGGACAATGAGCAGTTCTTC
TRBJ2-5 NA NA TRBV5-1 CASSLPGQGRKETQYF TGCGCCAGCAGCTTGCCGGGCCAGGGTAGAAAAGAGACCCAGTACTTC
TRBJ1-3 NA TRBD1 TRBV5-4 CASSGGTASGNTIYF TGTGCCAGCAGCGGGGGGACAGCCTCTGGAAACACCATATATTTT
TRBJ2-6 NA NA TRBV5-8 CASSLEAGQYPSGANVLTF TGTGCCAGCAGCTTGGAGGCGGGACAGTACCCCTCTGGGGCCAACGTCCTGACTTTC
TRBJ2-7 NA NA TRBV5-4 CASRPGLMYEQYF TGTGCCAGCAGACCCGGGTTGATGTACGAGCAGTACTTC
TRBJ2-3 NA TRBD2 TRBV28 CASSLSLSGESTDTQYF TGTGCCAGCAGCCTCTCCCTTAGCGGGGAGAGCACAGATACGCAGTATTTT
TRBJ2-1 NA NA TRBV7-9 CASSFGYEQFF TGTGCCAGCAGCTTTGGGTACGAGCAGTTCTTC
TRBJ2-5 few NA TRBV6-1 CASSEAPETQYF TGTGCCAGCAGTGAAGCGCCGGAGACCCAGTACTTC
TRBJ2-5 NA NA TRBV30 CAWSGETQYF TGTGCCTGGAGTGGAGAGACCCAGTACTTC
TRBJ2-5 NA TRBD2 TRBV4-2 CASSQEELAGGETQYF TGTGCCAGCAGCCAAGAGGAGTTAGCGGGAGGGGAGACCCAGTACTTC
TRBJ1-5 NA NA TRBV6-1 CASSVRGQNQPQHF TGTGCCAGCAGTGTGAGAGGGCAGAATCAGCCCCAGCATTTT
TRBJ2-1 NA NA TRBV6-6 CASRYPGNEQFF TGTGCCAGCAGGTACCCCGGCAATGAGCAGTTCTTC
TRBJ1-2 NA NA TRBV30 CAWTGINYGYTF TGTGCCTGGACAGGCATCAACTATGGCTACACCTTC
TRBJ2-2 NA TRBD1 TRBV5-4 CASSLGQGNPASGTGELFF TGTGCCAGCAGCTTGGGACAGGGTAACCCCGCATCGGGCACCGGGGAGCTGTTTTTT
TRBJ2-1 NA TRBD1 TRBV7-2 CASSLTGGDYNEQFF TGTGCCAGCAGCTTGACAGGGGGTGACTACAATGAGCAGTTCTTC
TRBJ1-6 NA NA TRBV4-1 CASSQVHGDRDSPLHF TGCGCCAGCAGCCAAGTTCACGGGGACCGGGATTCACCCCTCCACTTT
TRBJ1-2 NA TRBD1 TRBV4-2 CASSQEAGGLSYTF TGTGCCAGCAGCCAAGAGGCAGGGGGCCTAAGCTACACCTTC
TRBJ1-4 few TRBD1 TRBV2 CASSEDPHRGDEKLFF TGTGCCAGCAGTGAAGACCCCCACAGGGGAGATGAAAAACTGTTTTTT
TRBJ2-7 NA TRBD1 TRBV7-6 CASSRQGPYEQYF TGTGCCAGCAGCCGACAGGGCCCCTACGAGCAGTACTTC
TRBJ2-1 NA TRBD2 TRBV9 CASTGTSGAAYNEQFF TGTGCCAGCACAGGGACTAGCGGGGCCGCCTACAATGAGCAGTTCTTC
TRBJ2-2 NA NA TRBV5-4 CASSQGPKDTGELFF TGTGCCAGCAGCCAGGGACCGAAAGACACCGGGGAGCTGTTTTTT
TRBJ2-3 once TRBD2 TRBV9 CASSEPTTSGRFTDTQYF TGTGCCAGCAGCGAGCCCACGACTAGCGGGAGGTTCACAGATACGCAGTATTTT
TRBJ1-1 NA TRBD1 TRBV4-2 CASSSPGTANTEAFF TGTGCCAGCAGTTCCCCCGGGACAGCGAACACTGAAGCTTTCTTT